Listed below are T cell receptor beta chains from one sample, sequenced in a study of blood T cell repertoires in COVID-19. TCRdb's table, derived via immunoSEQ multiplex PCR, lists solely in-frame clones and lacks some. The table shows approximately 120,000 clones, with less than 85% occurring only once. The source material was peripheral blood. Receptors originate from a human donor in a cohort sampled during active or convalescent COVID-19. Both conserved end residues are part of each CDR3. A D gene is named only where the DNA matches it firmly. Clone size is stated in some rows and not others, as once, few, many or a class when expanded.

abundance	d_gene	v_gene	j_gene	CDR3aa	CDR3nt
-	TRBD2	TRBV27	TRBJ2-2	CASSPLDHIAGESYTGELFF	TGTGCCAGCAGTCCGCTAGATCATATAGCGGGGGAATCATACACCGGGGAGCTGTTTTTT
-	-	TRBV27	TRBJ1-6	CASSPRSSRSSYNSPLHF	TGTGCCAGCAGTCCACGCTCTTCGAGGAGCTCCTATAATTCACCCCTCCACTTT
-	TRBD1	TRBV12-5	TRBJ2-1	CASGSQGSSYNEQFF	TGTGCTAGTGGTTCACAGGGGAGCTCCTACAATGAGCAGTTCTTC
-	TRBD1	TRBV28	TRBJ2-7	CASNWAGGTYEQYF	TGTGCCAGCAATTGGGCAGGGGGAACCTACGAGCAGTACTTC
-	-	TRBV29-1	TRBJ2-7	CSVGVQGSREQYF	TGCAGCGTTGGGGTACAGGGATCCAGGGAGCAGTACTTC
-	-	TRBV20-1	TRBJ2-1	CSASGRLYNEQFF	TGCAGTGCTAGTGGGCGACTTTACAATGAGCAGTTCTTC
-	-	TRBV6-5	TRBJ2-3	CASSYLQGADTQYF	TGTGCCAGCAGTTACTTACAGGGAGCAGATACGCAGTATTTT
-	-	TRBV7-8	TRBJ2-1	CASSSPRLLALYNEQFF	TGTGCCAGCAGCTCCCCCAGGCTACTAGCCCTTTACAATGAGCAGTTCTTC
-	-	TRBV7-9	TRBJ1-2	CASSSNTETPGNYGYTF	TGTGCCAGCAGCTCAAATACCGAGACTCCAGGGAACTATGGCTACACCTTC
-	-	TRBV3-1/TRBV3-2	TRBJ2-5	CASSAAGNQETQYF	TGTGCCAGCAGCGCGGCGGGGAACCAAGAGACCCAGTACTTC
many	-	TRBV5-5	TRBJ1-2	CASSSLSYGYTF	TGTGCCAGCAGCTCCCTGAGCTATGGCTACACCTTC
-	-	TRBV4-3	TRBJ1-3	CASSQDRAFGNTIYF	TGCGCCAGCAGCCAAGACAGGGCTTTCGGAAACACCATATATTTT
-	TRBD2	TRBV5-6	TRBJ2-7	CASSDPGLAGEGEQYF	TGTGCCAGCAGCGACCCGGGACTAGCGGGAGAAGGGGAGCAGTACTTC
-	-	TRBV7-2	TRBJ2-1	CASSYQPTLSYNEQFF	TGTGCCAGCAGCTACCAACCAACCCTATCTTACAATGAGCAGTTCTTC
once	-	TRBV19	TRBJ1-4	CASSIPGSEKLFF	TGTGCCAGTAGTATACCCGGTTCTGAAAAACTGTTTTTT
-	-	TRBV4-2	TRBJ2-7	CASSQDLRGNAYEQYF	TGTGCCAGCAGCCAAGATCTTAGAGGGAATGCCTACGAGCAGTACTTC
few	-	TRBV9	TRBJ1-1	CASSGEDSEAFF	TGTGCCAGCAGCGGAGAAGACTCTGAAGCTTTCTTT
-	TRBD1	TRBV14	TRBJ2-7	CASSPGTASSYEQYF	TGTGCCAGCAGCCCCGGGACAGCGAGCTCCTACGAGCAGTACTTC
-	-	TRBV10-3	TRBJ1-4	CAINGGANEKLFF	TGTGCCATCAACGGCGGAGCTAATGAAAAACTGTTTTTT
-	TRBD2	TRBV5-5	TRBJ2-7	CASGAGVVGLAYEQYF	TGTGCCAGCGGCGCTGGAGTGGTGGGACTAGCCTACGAGCAGTACTTC
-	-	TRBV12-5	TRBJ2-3	CASGRGASDTQYF	TGTGCTAGTGGCCGGGGGGCTTCAGATACGCAGTATTTT
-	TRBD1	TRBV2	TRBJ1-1	CASSPGTGEAEAFF	TGTGCCAGCAGTCCCGGGACAGGAGAGGCTGAAGCTTTCTTT
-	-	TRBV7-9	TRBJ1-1	CASSHITGPGHEAFF	TGTGCCAGCAGCCATATAACAGGGCCTGGTCATGAAGCTTTCTTT
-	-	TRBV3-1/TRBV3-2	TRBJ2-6	CASSQSTGGANVLTF	TGTGCCAGCAGCCAATCAACAGGCGGGGCCAACGTCCTGACTTTC
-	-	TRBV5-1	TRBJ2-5	CASSPTPDSQETQYF	TGCGCCAGCAGCCCGACACCTGACAGTCAAGAGACCCAGTACTTC
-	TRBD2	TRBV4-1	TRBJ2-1	CASSQGLGRAGKNRGEQFF	TGCGCCAGCAGCCAAGGGTTGGGGAGGGCAGGAAAAAACCGGGGGGAGCAGTTCTTC
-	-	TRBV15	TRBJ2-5	CATQAGIQETQYF	TGTGCCACACAGGCGGGAATACAAGAGACCCAGTACTTC
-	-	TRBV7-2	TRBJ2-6	CASSSQTGRRSGANVLTF	TGTGCCAGCAGCTCCCAGACAGGGAGGCGCTCTGGGGCCAACGTCCTGACTTTC
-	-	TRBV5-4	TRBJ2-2	CASSPRYGSSRNTGELFF	TGTGCCAGCAGCCCCCGTTACGGGTCGTCCAGAAACACCGGGGAGCTGTTTTTT
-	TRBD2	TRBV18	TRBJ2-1	CASSPPGLAGPSYNEQFF	TGTGCCAGCTCACCACCTGGACTAGCGGGCCCCTCCTACAATGAGCAGTTCTTC
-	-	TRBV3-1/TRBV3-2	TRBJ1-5	CASSQDPCPGVPKRRSYSNQPQHF	TGTGCCAGCAGCCAAGATCCTTGTCCAGGGGTCCCAAAACGACGTTCATATAGCAATCAGCCCCAGCATTTT
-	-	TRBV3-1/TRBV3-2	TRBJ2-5	CASSQVGVSVETQYF	TGTGCCAGCAGCCAAGTTGGTGTTAGCGTGGAGACCCAGTACTTC
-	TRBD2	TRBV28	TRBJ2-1	CASSFMGLAERSYNEQFF	TGTGCCAGCAGTTTTATGGGGCTAGCGGAACGCTCCTACAATGAGCAGTTCTTC
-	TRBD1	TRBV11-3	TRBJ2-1	CASSPGQGRYNEQFF	TGTGCCAGCAGCCCGGGACAGGGGAGGTACAATGAGCAGTTCTTC
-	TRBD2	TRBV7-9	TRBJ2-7	CASSLGGAGLAGAYEQYF	TGTGCCAGCAGCTTAGGGGGGGCCGGGCTAGCGGGAGCGTACGAGCAGTACTTC
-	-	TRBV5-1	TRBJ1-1	CASRDSGTEAFF	TGCGCCAGCAGGGACAGCGGCACTGAAGCTTTCTTT
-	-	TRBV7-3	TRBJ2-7	CASSSEYEQYF	TGTGCCAGCAGCTCCGAGTACGAGCAGTACTTC
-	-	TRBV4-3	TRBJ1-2	CASSQDFTQYGYTF	TGCGCCAGCAGCCAAGACTTTACACAATATGGCTACACCTTC
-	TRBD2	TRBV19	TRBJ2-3	CASSNQASGIDTQYF	TGTGCCAGTTCAAACCAGGCTAGCGGGATAGATACGCAGTATTTT
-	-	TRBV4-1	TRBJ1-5	CASSQVVRDSSLGQPQHF	TGCGCCAGCAGCCAAGTTGTCAGAGATAGCTCCTTAGGTCAGCCCCAGCATTTT
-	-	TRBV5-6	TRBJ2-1	CASSPTPWGVQYNEQFF	TGTGCCAGCAGCCCGACCCCCTGGGGGGTTCAGTACAATGAGCAGTTCTTC
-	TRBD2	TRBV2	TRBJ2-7	CASSAGLAGDRSYEQYF	TGTGCCAGCAGTGCGGGACTAGCGGGGGACCGCTCCTACGAGCAGTACTTC
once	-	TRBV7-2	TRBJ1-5	CASSQQGGGNQPQHF	TGTGCCAGCAGCCAACAGGGTGGGGGCAATCAGCCCCAGCATTTT
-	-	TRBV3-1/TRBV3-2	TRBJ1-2	CASSQEGLNYGYTF	TGTGCCAGCAGCCAAGAGGGCCTTAACTATGGCTACACCTTC
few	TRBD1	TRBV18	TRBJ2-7	CASSLLTGTGYYEQYF	TGTGCCAGCTCACTACTTACCGGGACAGGGTACTACGAGCAGTACTTC
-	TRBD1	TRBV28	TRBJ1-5	CASSTSDRVPRQPQHF	TGTGCCAGCAGTACCTCGGACAGGGTTCCGCGTCAGCCCCAGCATTTT